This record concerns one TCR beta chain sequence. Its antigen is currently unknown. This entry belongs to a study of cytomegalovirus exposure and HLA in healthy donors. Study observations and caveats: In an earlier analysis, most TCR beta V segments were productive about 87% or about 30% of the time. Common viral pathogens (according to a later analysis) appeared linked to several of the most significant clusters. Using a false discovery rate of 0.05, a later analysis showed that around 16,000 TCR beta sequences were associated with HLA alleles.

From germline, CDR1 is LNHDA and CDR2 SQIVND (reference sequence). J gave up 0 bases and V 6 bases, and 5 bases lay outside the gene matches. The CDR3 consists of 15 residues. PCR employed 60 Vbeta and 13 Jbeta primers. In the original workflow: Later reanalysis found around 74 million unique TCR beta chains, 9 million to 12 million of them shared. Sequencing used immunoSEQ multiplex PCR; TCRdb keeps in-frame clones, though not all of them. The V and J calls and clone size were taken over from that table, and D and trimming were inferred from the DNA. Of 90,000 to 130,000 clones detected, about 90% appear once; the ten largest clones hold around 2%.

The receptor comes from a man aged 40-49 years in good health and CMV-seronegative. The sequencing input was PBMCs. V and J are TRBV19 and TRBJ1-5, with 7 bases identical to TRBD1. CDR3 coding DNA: TGTGCCAGTAGGACTGGGACAGCTAGCAATCAGCCCCAGCATTTT. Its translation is CASRTGTASNQPQHF.